A selection of T cell receptor beta chains follows, all from one sample in a study of T-cell reconstitution after alpha-beta-depleted transplantation in children. TCRdb re-analysed the PCR reads in MiXCR, keeping a single row per CDR3 protein. The sample shows some 240,000 distinct CDR3 sequences, around 11% of them seen only once. The specimen was PBMCs from the stem cell graft donor, collected from the stem cell graft. The receptors were sampled from a human donor who donated a stem cell graft to a child with acute lymphoblastic leukemia. Each CDR3 is given with its conserved first and last residue. Each record gives: clone size, D gene, V gene, J gene, CDR3 DNA, CDR3 protein. The D gene is left open where the match is weak. Expanded clones are given a class, and other clones once, few, many or no size at all.

many	.	TRBV30	TRBJ1-1	TGTGCCTGGAGGGGCACAGGACGGAATGAAGCTTTCTTT	CAWRGTGRNEAFF
many	.	TRBV10-3	TRBJ1-1	TGTGCCATCAGGGCCGGGACCGAGGTTTGGGGCACTGAAGCTTTCTTT	CAIRAGTEVWGTEAFF
many	.	TRBV10-1	TRBJ2-3	TGCGCCAGCAGTGAGAGTAGCGGACCCACAGATACGCAGTATTTT	CASSESSGPTDTQYF
many	TRBD1	TRBV6-1	TRBJ2-5	TGTGCCAGCAGTGGGGAGACAGGGGGCGAAGAGACCCAGTACTTC	CASSGETGGEETQYF
many	.	TRBV30	TRBJ1-2	TGTGCCTGGTCCCGAACAGGGTGGGAGAACTATGGCTACACCTTC	CAWSRTGWENYGYTF
.	.	TRBV29-1	TRBJ2-3	TGCAGCGTCGTAAGACGAGCGGCGCAGTATTTT	CSVVRRAAQYF
many	TRBD1	TRBV28	TRBJ2-6	TGTGCCAGCAGTTTCCCTATCCGGGACAGGGGCGAGGGGGCCAACGTCCTGACTTTC	CASSFPIRDRGEGANVLTF
many	.	TRBV6-6	TRBJ1-4	TGTGCCAGCAGCCCCGGGACCGGGGAAAAACTGTTTTTT	CASSPGTGEKLFF
many	TRBD2	TRBV5-5	TRBJ2-5	TGTGCCAGCAGCGCCGGGACTAGCGGGCTTGGGGAGACCCAGTACTTC	CASSAGTSGLGETQYF
.	.	TRBV19	TRBJ1-5	TGTGCCAGTAGTATGAGAGACAGAGAACATCAGCCCCAGCATTTT	CASSMRDREHQPQHF
many	TRBD1	TRBV6-2/TRBV6-3	TRBJ1-5	TGTGCCAGCAGTTACCAGACAGGGGGCGGCAATCAGCCCCAGCATTTT	CASSYQTGGGNQPQHF
many	.	TRBV15	TRBJ2-5	TGTGCCACCAGCCCAGTGGGGGCACGGGAGACCCAGTACTTC	CATSPVGARETQYF
many	.	TRBV6-5	TRBJ2-7	TGTGCCAGCAGTTCGTCCCCGCGAAACGAGCAGTACTTC	CASSSSPRNEQYF
many	.	TRBV7-8	TRBJ1-3	TGTGCCAGCAGCTTAGAAGCGGGAAACTCTGGAAACACCATATATTTT	CASSLEAGNSGNTIYF
many	.	TRBV27	TRBJ2-5	TGTGCCAGCAGTTTATCCAGGAGAGAGACCCAGTACTTC	CASSLSRRETQYF
many	TRBD1	TRBV27	TRBJ1-1	TGTGCCAGCAGGAGGGACAGGATGAACACTGAAGCTTTCTTT	CASRRDRMNTEAFF
.	.	TRBV28	TRBJ1-5	TGTGCCAGCAGTAAGATAAGCAATCAGCCCCAGCATTTT	CASSKISNQPQHF
many	.	TRBV9	TRBJ2-1	TGTGCCAGCAGCTCCGGGGGCCAAAATGAGCAGTTCTTC	CASSSGGQNEQFF
.	.	TRBV7-8	TRBJ2-3	TGTGCCAGCAGCCACTCCCCCCGGGACTCCAGCACAGATACGCAGTATTTT	CASSHSPRDSSTDTQYF
.	.	TRBV12-3/TRBV12-4	TRBJ1-1	TGTGCCAGCAGTTTAGGGTTGAACACTGACGCTTTCTTT	CASSLGLNTDAFF
many	.	TRBV7-2	TRBJ2-4	TGTGCCAGCAGCCCCCGACAGGCTCCAGCCAAAAACATTCAGTACTTC	CASSPRQAPAKNIQYF
.	.	TRBV7-8	TRBJ1-3	TGTGCCAGCAGTCCTATCCCGGGCCTTCCTTTCTCTGGAAACACCATATATTTT	CASSPIPGLPFSGNTIYF
many	.	TRBV20-1	TRBJ1-6	TGCAGTGCTAGAGCCCAGGGGCTAGCTAGACCATATTCACCCCTCCACTTT	CSARAQGLARPYSPLHF
many	.	TRBV6-1	TRBJ1-6	TGTGCCAGCAGTACGGAGGCAGGGGCCCGTTTTTATAATTCACCCCTCCACTTT	CASSTEAGARFYNSPLHF
many	.	TRBV3-1	TRBJ2-5	TGTGCCAGCAGCCAAGATACTGCGTACCAAGAGACCCAGTACTTC	CASSQDTAYQETQYF
.	.	TRBV7-9	TRBJ1-1	TGTGCCAGCAGCTTAGGCGCGATCGTTCGCACTGAAGCTTTCTTT	CASSLGAIVRTEAFF
many	.	TRBV11-2	TRBJ2-3	TGTGCCAGCAGCTTAGATCCAGGAGGGTATACGCAGTATTTT	CASSLDPGGYTQYF
many	.	TRBV27	TRBJ2-2	TGTGCCAGCAGTTTTAACCCTTCGGGCGGGGAGCTGTTTTTT	CASSFNPSGGELFF
many	.	TRBV4-3	TRBJ2-6	TGCGCCAGCAGCCAAGAACGGTACTGGGCGGACTTCTCTGGGGCCAACGTCCTGACTTTC	CASSQERYWADFSGANVLTF
few	TRBD2	TRBV28	TRBJ2-3	TGTGCCAGCAGTTTACCGGGACTAGCGATAGATACGCAGTATTTT	CASSLPGLAIDTQYF
.	.	TRBV5-6	TRBJ2-7	TGTGCCAGCAGCCTTCTCAGGAATCCCTACGACCAGTACTTC	CASSLLRNPYDQYF
few	TRBD1	TRBV11-2	TRBJ2-5	TGTGCCAGCACGGGGGACAGGGTTGGCGAGACCCAGTACTTC	CASTGDRVGETQYF
many	.	TRBV27	TRBJ2-5	TGTGCCAGCAGTCCCCCTTTGAAGGAGACCCAGTACTTC	CASSPPLKETQYF
many	.	TRBV25-1	TRBJ2-2	TGTGCCAGCGGATCGTACGGGCCCGGGGAGCTGTTTTTT	CASGSYGPGELFF
many	TRBD1	TRBV20-1	TRBJ1-6	TGCAGTGCTCAGACAGGGGAGGTTACACCCCTCCACTTT	CSAQTGEVTPLHF
.	.	TRBV11-2	TRBJ1-1	TGTGCCAGCATCCCGGTCTTTCGACGCAGGGACAAAAACGTGAGGGAAGCTTTCTTT	CASIPVFRRRDKNVREAFF
many	.	TRBV2	TRBJ1-3	TGTGCCTCCGGGGGCTCTGGAAACACCATATATTTT	CASGGSGNTIYF
.	.	TRBV5-1	TRBJ2-5	TGCGCCAGCAGCCCCTGGGTCGGTCCGGAGACCCAGTACTTC	CASSPWVGPETQYF
few	TRBD2	TRBV5-1	TRBJ2-5	TGCGCCAGCAGCCCCGGACTAGCGGGAAGGTTATCCCAAGAGACCCAGTACTTC	CASSPGLAGRLSQETQYF
few	.	TRBV11-3	TRBJ2-7	TGTGCCAGCAGCTTAGATCGCCGGGACGAGCAGTACTTC	CASSLDRRDEQYF
many	TRBD1	TRBV28	TRBJ2-7	TGTGCCAGCAGAGACAGGGGGCCCTACGAGCAGTACTTC	CASRDRGPYEQYF